This T cell receptor beta chain was observed in a study of blood T cell repertoires in COVID-19. Overall study context: Acute and convalescent COVID-19 samples came from the United States, Italy and Spain.

Study processing details: Reference gene primer amplification in the assay estimated nucleated cell counts. Libraries were prepared by immunoSEQ multiplex PCR; TCRdb keeps only in-frame clonotypes and omits some of them. V, J and clone size were drawn from that table, and D and trimming were deduced from the DNA. The sample contains some 8,300 clones, roughly nine tenths of which appear only once. This CDR3 region has 15 residues. The sequence derives from a man between 60 and 70 years old with acute or convalescent COVID-19. Sequenced material: peripheral blood. The chain carries TRBV21-1 and TRBJ2-2; whether TRBD1, the table's D call, matches the DNA was not checked. TRBV21-1 is a documented pseudogene. CDR3 sequence (DNA): TGTGCCAGCAGCAAATCCGAGACAAACACCGGGGAGCTGTTTTTT. It specifies CASSKSETNTGELFF.